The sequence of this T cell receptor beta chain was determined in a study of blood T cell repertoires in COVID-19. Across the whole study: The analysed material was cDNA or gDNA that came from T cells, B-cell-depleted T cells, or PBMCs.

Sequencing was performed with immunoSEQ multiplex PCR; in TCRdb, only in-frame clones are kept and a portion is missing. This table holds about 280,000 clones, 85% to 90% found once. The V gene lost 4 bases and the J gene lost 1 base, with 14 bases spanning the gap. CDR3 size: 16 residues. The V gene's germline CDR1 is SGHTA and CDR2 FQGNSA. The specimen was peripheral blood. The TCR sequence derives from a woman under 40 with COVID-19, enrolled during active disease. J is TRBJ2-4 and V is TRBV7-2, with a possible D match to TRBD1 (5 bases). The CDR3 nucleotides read TGTGCCAGCAGCTCTACAGGAACAAGGGCCAAAAACATTCAGTACTTC. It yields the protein CASSSTGTRAKNIQYF.